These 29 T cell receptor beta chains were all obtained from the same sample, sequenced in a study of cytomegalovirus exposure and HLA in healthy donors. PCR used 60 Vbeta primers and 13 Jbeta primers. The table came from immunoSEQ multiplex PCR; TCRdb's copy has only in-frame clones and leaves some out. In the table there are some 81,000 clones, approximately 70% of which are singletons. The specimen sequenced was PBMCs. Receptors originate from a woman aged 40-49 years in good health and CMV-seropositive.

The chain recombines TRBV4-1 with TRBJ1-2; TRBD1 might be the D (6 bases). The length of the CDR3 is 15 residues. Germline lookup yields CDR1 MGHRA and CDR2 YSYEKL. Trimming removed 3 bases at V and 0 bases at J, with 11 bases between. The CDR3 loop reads CASSHTGIANYGYTF. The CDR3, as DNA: TGCGCCAGCAGCCACACAGGGATTGCTAACTATGGCTACACCTTC.

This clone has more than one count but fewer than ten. The CDR3 DNA sequence: TGTGCCAGCAGTTCCGGACAGGGGGCGCGTTACGAGCAGTACTTC. It encodes CASSSGQGARYEQYF. V and J are TRBV2 and TRBJ2-7; 11 bases line up with TRBD1. The CDR3 is 15 residues long. Germline V gene data show CDR1 as SNHLY and CDR2 as FYNNEI. J lost 4 bases, V lost 5 bases, and 7 bases had no gene match.

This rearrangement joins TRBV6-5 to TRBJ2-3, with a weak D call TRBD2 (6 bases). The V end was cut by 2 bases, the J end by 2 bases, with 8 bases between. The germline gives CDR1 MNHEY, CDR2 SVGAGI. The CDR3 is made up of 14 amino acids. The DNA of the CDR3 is TGTGCCAGCAGTTACCGGCGGGACACAGATACGCAGTATTTT. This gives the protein CASSYRRDTDTQYF.

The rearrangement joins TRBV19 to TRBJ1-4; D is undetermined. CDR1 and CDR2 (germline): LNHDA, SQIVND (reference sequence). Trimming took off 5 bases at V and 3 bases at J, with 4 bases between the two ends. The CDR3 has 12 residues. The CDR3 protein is CASSSANEKLFF. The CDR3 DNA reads TGTGCCAGTAGTTCTGCTAATGAAAAACTGTTTTTT.

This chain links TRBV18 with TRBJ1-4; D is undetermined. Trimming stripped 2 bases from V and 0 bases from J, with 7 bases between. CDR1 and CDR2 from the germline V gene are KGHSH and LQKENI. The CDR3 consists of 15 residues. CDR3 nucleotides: TGTGCCAGCTCACCAGGGGAGGCAACTAATGAAAAACTGTTTTTT. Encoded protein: CASSPGEATNEKLFF.

The CDR3, as DNA: TGTGCCACCAGCAGAGATAACGTCCGGGGTGGGACTATCTATGAGCAGTTCTTC. It yields the protein CATSRDNVRGGTIYEQFF. V gene TRBV15 combines with J gene TRBJ2-1, with 7 bases aligning to TRBD2. Germline V lookup: CDR1 LNHNV, CDR2 YYDKDF (reference sequence). The J segment lost 8 bases and the V segment lost 0 bases, leaving 16 bases of the junction unmatched. The CDR3 runs 18 residues. The variable domain in full, completed from reference TRBV15 and TRBJ2-1, reads DAMVIQNPRYQVTQFGKPVTLSCSQTLNHNVMYWYQQKSSQAPKLLFHYYDKDFNNEADTPDNFQSRRPNTSFCFLDIRSPGLGDTAMYLCATSRDNVRGGTIYEQFFGPGTRLTVL.

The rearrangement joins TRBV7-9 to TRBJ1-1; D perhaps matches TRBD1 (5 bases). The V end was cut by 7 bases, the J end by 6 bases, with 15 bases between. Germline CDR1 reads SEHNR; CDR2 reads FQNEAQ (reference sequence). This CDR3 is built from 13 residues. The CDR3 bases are TGTGCCAGCACCCAGGGCTTCGGCGCTGAAGCTTTCTTT. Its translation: CASTQGFGAEAFF.

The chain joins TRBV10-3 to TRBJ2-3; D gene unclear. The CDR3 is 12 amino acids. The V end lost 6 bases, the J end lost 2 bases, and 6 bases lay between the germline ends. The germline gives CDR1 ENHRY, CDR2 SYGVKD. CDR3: CAIRADTDTQYF. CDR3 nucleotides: TGTGCCATCAGGGCCGACACAGATACGCAGTATTTT.

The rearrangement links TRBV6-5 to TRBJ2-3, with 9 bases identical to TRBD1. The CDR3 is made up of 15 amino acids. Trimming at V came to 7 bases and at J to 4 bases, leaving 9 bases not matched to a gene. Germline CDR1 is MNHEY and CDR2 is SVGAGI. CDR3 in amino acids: CASTSGQGSADTQYF. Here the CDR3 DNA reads TGTGCCAGCACTTCCGGACAGGGGTCCGCAGATACGCAGTATTTT.

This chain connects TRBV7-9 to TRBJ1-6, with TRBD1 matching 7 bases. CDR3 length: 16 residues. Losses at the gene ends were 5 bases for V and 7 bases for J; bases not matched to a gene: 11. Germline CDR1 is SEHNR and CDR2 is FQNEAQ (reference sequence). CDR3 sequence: CASSQASGTVNSPLHF. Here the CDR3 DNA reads TGTGCCAGCAGCCAGGCCTCCGGGACAGTGAATTCACCCCTCCACTTT. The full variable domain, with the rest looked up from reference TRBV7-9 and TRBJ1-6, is DTGVSQNPRHKITKRGQNVTFRCDPISEHNRLYWYRQTLGQGPEFLTYFQNEAQLEKSRLLSDRFSAERPKGSFSTLEIQRTEQGDSAMYLCASSQASGTVNSPLHFGNGTRLTVT.

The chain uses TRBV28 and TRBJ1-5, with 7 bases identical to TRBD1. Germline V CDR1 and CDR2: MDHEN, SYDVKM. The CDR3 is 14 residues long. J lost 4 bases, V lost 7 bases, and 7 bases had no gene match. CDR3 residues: CASTLPQGNQPQHF. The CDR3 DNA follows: TGTGCCAGCACCCTCCCACAGGGGAATCAGCCCCAGCATTTT.

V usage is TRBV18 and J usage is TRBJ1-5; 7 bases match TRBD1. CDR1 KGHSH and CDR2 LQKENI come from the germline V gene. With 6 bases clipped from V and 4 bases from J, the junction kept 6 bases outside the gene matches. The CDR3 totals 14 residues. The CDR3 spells CASSQEQGNQPQHF. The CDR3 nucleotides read TGTGCCAGCTCCCAAGAACAGGGGAATCAGCCCCAGCATTTT.

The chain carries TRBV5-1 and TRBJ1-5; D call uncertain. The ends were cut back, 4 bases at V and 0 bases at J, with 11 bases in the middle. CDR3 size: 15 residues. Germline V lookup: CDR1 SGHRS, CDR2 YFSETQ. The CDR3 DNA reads TGCGCCAGCAGCCCAGATGTTGATAGCAATCAGCCCCAGCATTTT. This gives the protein CASSPDVDSNQPQHF.

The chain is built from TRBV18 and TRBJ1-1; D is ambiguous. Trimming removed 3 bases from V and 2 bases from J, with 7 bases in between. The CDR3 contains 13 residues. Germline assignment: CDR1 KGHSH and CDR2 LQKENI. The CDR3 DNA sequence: TGTGCCAGCTCACCTGAGCGTAACACTGAAGCTTTCTTT. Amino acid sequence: CASSPERNTEAFF.

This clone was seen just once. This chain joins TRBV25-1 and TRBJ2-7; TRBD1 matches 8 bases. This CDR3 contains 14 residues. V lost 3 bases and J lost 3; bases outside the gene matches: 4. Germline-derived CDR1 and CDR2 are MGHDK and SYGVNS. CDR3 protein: CASSDRTGNYEQYF. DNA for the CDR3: TGTGCCAGCAGTGACAGGACAGGGAACTACGAGCAGTACTTC.

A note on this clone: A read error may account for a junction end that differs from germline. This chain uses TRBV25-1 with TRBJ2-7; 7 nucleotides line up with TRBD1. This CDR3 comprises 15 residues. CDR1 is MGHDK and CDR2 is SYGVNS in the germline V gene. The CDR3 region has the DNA TGTGCCAGCAGTGGCCCCGGGACAGTCCAGTACGAGCAGCACTTC. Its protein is CASSGPGTVQYEQHF.

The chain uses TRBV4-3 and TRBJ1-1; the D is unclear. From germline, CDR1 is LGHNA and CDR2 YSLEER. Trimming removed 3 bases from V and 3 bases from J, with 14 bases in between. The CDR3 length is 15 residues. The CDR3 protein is CASSHIESGYTEAFF. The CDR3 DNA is TGCGCCAGCAGCCACATTGAGAGCGGGTACACTGAAGCTTTCTTT.

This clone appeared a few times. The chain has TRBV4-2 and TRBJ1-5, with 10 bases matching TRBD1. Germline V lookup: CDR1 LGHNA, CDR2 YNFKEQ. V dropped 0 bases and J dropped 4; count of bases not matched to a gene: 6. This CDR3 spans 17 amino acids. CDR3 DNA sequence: TGTGCCAGCAGCCAAGACCCTCAGGGACAGGGGAATCAGCCCCAGCATTTT. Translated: CASSQDPQGQGNQPQHF.

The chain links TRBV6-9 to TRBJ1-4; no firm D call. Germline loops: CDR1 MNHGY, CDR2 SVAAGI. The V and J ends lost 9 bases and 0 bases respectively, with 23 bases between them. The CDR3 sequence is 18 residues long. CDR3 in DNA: TGTGCCAGACCAGAAATAAGGACTCAACAAGCAACTAATGAAAAACTGTTTTTT. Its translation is CARPEIRTQQATNEKLFF.

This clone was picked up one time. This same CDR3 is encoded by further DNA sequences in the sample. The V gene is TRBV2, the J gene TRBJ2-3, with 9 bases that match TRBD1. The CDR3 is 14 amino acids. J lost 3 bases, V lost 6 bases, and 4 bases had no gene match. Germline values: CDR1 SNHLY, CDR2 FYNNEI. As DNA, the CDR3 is TGTGCCAGCAGCCGCGACAGGGGGACAGATACGCAGTATTTT. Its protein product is CASSRDRGTDTQYF.

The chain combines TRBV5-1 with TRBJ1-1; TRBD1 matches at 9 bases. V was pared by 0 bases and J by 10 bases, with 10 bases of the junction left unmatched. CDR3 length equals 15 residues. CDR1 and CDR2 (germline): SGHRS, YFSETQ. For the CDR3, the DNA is TGCGCCAGCAGCTTGGATACGGGACAGGGAGCTGTAGCTTTCTTT. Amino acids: CASSLDTGQGAVAFF. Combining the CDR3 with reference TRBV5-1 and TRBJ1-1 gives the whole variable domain KAGVTQTPRYLIKTRGQQVTLSCSPISGHRSVSWYQQTPGQGLQFLFEYFSETQRNKGNFPGRFSGRQFSNSRSEMNVSTLELGDSALYLCASSLDTGQGAVAFFGQGTRLTVV.

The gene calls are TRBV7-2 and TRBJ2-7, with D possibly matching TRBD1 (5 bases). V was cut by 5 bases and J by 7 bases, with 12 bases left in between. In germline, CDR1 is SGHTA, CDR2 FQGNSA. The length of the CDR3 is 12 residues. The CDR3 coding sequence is TGTGCCAGCAGCGGCAGGGTCTGGGAGCAGTACTTC. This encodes CASSGRVWEQYF. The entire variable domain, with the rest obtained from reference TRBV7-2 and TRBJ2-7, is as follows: GAGVSQSPSNKVTEKGKDVELRCDPISGHTALYWYRQSLGQGLEFLIYFQGNSAPDKSGLPSDRFSAERTGGSVSTLTIQRTQQEDSAVYLCASSGRVWEQYFGPGTRLTVT.

CDR3: CASSLDRTPLVLALHF. In DNA, the CDR3 is TGTGCCAGCAGCCTCGACAGGACCCCCCTGGTTTTGGCCCTCCACTTT. The rearrangement uses TRBV27 and TRBJ1-6, with a tentative D call TRBD1 (6 bases). The V gene lost 6 bases and the J gene lost 14 bases, with 26 bases spanning the gap. This CDR3 is 16 amino acids long. The V gene's germline CDR1 is MNHEY and CDR2 SMNVEV (reference sequence).

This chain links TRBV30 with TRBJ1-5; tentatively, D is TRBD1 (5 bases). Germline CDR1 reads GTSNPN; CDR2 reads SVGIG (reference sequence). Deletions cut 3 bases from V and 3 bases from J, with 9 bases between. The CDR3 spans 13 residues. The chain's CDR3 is CAWSQGVNQPQHF. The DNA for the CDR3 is TGTGCCTGGAGCCAAGGGGTCAATCAGCCCCAGCATTTT.

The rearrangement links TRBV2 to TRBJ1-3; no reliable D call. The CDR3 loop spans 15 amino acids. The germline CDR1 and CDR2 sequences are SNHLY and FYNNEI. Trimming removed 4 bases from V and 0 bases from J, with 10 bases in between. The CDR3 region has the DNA TGTGCCAGCAGTGGCGAGCCGATCTCTGGAAACACCATATATTTT. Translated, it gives CASSGEPISGNTIYF.

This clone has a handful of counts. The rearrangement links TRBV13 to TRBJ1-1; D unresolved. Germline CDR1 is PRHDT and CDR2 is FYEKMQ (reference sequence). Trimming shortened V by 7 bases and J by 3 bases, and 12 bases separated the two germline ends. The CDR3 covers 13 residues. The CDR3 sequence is CASKGSWDTEAFF. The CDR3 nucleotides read TGTGCCAGCAAAGGGAGTTGGGACACTGAAGCTTTCTTT.

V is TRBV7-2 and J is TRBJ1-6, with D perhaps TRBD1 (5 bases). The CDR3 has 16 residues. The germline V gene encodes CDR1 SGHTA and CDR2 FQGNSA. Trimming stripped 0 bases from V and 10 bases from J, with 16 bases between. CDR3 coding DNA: TGTGCCAGCAGCTTAGCGCTATTAGGGGTCGGGTCACCCCTCCACTTT. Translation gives CASSLALLGVGSPLHF.

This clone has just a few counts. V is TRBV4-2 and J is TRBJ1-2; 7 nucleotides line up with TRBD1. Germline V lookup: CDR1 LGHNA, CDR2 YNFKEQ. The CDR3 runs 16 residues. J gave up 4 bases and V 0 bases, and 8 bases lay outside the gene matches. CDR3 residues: CASSQDQMDRSYGYTF. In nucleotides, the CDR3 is TGTGCCAGCAGCCAAGACCAAATGGACAGGAGCTATGGCTACACCTTC.

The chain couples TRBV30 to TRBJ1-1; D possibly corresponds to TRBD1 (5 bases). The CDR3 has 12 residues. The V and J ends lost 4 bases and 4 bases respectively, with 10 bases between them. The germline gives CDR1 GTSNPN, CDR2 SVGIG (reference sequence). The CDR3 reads CAWTGLGTEAFF. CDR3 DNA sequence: TGTGCCTGGACAGGGCTCGGCACTGAAGCTTTCTTT.